This entry concerns a single TCR beta chain. As yet, its antigen is unknown. The sample belongs to a study of vaccination effects on CD4 cells after COVID-19. Study as a whole: The vaccine given was either BNT162b2 or mRNA-1273, in two doses. Findings of the study overall: Clones arising from infection and from vaccination showed marked clonal contraction late after vaccination.

With the ViraFEST assay, the study expanded antigen-specific CD4+ T cells using viral peptide pools, then sequenced them. CD4+ T cell isolation took place after more than eight days of culture. Having tested negative for nucleocapsid antibodies, the vaccine recipients showed no prior SARS-CoV-2 infection. TCRdb keeps only in-frame clones here, not all; method: immunoSEQ multiplex PCR. Of roughly 53,000 clones in the sample, roughly 79% are singletons; the top ten hold about 6%. There are 13 residues in the CDR3. Germline V gives CDR1 WNHNN, CDR2 SYGVQD (reference sequence). The ends were cut back, 4 bases at V and 6 bases at J, with 12 bases in the middle.

The chain employs TRBV10-1 and TRBJ1-1; D might be TRBD1 (6 bases). The receptor's source is a human donor who received a COVID-19 vaccine. The sequencing here drew on CD4+ T cells from PBMCs cultured with HCoV-OC43 spike peptides, taken before COVID-19 vaccination. Subset meaning: HCoV-OC43 spike overlapping peptide pool stimulation. CDR3: CASSATQGAEAFF. The CDR3 region has the DNA TGCGCCAGCAGTGCGACACAGGGCGCTGAAGCTTTCTTT.